This record covers a single TCR beta chain. No antigen is known for it. Using immunoSEQ multiplex PCR, the repertoire was profiled, and TCRdb retains in-frame clones only, with some absent. This sample carries 150,000 or so clones, roughly 92% of them seen once, and the ten largest clones take about 2.5%. This CDR3 region has 16 residues. In germline, CDR1 is MNHEY, CDR2 SVGAGI. V dropped 0 bases and J dropped 1; count of bases not matched to a gene: 3. This entry belongs to a study of T cell responses to AZD1222 COVID-19 vaccine. Study results and caveats: Reports indicate that nearly half of spike-specific TCRs are directed at unmutated variant regions. Clonal diversity may have been underestimated, and the donors were mostly white British, with more females than males.

V usage is TRBV6-5 and J usage is TRBJ2-7; TRBD2 matches at 10 bases. The source is an adult in good health. Sequenced material: peripheral blood, taken on day 0 of AZD1222 vaccination. As DNA, the CDR3 is TGTGCCAGCAGTTACTCGTCAGCGGGAGGGTCCTACGAGCAGTACTTC. This codes for CASSYSSAGGSYEQYF.